This paragraph reports one T cell receptor (beta chain). This specimen belongs to a study of blood T cell repertoires in COVID-19. Study in general: Specimens from acute and convalescent COVID-19 originated in the United States, Italy and Spain. Nucleic acid was either cDNA or gDNA, and it came from T cells, B-cell-depleted T cells, or PBMCs.

Under the authors' procedure: Amplified reference gene primers provided the basis for estimating nucleated cell counts. This table comes from immunoSEQ multiplex PCR, and its TCRdb copy is limited to in-frame clones, with some not included. V, J and clone size are those of that table, while D and trimming were read from the DNA. The repertoire has 180,000 or so clones, about 86% of them found once; the top ten carry less than 3.5%. This sequence originates from a woman aged 25-40 years with active or convalescent COVID-19. Sequenced sample: peripheral blood.

In DNA, the CDR3 is TGCGCCAGCAGTGATGCGGGAGGTGACGATACGCAGTATTTT. Protein product: CASSDAGGDDTQYF. V is TRBV10-1 and J is TRBJ2-3; 8 nucleotides line up with TRBD2. CDR3 length: 14 residues. The trim removed 3 bases at V and 6 bases at J, leaving 5 bases unmatched. Looked up from germline, CDR1 is WNHNN and CDR2 is SYGVQD (reference sequence).